The 10 T cell receptor beta chains in this list originate from one sample, sequenced in a study of cytomegalovirus exposure and HLA in healthy donors. Primers: 60 Vbeta forward and 13 Jbeta reverse. Assay: immunoSEQ multiplex PCR; the TCRdb copy retains only in-frame clones and omits some. This repertoire shows approximately 190,000 clones, approximately 88% found once; its top ten account for about 0.26%. Sequencing was performed on PBMCs. All receptors derive from a boy aged 10-17 years in good health and CMV-seronegative.

The CDR3 is CASTPKDRLVNQPQHF. The CDR3 nucleotides read TGTGCCAGTACACCCAAGGACAGGCTGGTTAATCAGCCCCAGCATTTT. The chain joins TRBV19 to TRBJ1-5; 7 nucleotides match TRBD1. Germline values: CDR1 LNHDA, CDR2 SQIVND (reference sequence). The CDR3 contains 16 residues. V shed 7 bases and J 4 bases; nucleotides not matched to a gene: 13.

The chain recombines TRBV19 with TRBJ2-7; the match to TRBD1 covers 7 bases. Germline-derived CDR1 and CDR2 are LNHDA and SQIVND (reference sequence). Trimming cost V 5 bases and J 2 bases; bases outside gene matches: 15. The CDR3 has 17 amino acids. The CDR3 region has the DNA TGTGCCAGTAGTTTCGTCTTGGGGACAGACCCCACCTACGAGCAGTACTTC. It encodes CASSFVLGTDPTYEQYF.

This chain links TRBV5-5 with TRBJ1-2, with a possible D match to TRBD1 (6 bases). This CDR3 spans 14 amino acids. Germline V gene data show CDR1 as SGHKS and CDR2 as YYEKEE (reference sequence). Trimming removed 0 bases from V and 6 bases from J, with 12 bases in between. The CDR3 coding sequence is TGTGCCAGCAGCTTGGTGGCAGGGGACCATGGCTACACCTTC. Translation: CASSLVAGDHGYTF.

This clone has a handful of counts. Other DNA sequences of this sample code for an identical CDR3. V is TRBV6-5 and J is TRBJ1-1; tentative D call: TRBD1 (5 bases). The CDR3 is 14 residues long. The V end lost 0 bases, the J end lost 1 base, and 6 bases lay between the germline ends. CDR1 is MNHEY, CDR2 SVGAGI, per germline. The CDR3 DNA reads TGTGCCAGCAGTTACTCAAGGGGGAACACTGAAGCTTTCTTT. Translation gives CASSYSRGNTEAFF.

The rearrangement uses TRBV29-1 and TRBJ2-7; 8 positions match TRBD2. With 2 bases clipped from V and 7 bases from J, the junction kept 7 bases outside the gene matches. The germline V gene encodes CDR1 SQVTM and CDR2 ANQGSEA. CDR3 length: 13 residues. CDR3 region: CSVESGGDREQYF. The CDR3 DNA is TGCAGCGTTGAATCCGGGGGGGATAGGGAGCAGTACTTC.

V is TRBV2 and J is TRBJ2-2; 11 positions agree with TRBD1. Germline V lookup: CDR1 SNHLY, CDR2 FYNNEI. Trimming took 4 bases from V and 0 from J; bases not matched to a gene: 7. There are 18 residues in the CDR3. The CDR3, as DNA: TGTGCCAGCAGTGGACGACCGGGACAGGGGGCGAACACCGGGGAGCTGTTTTTT. It translates to CASSGRPGQGANTGELFF. The full variable domain, its missing parts supplied by reference TRBV2 and TRBJ2-2, is EPEVTQTPSHQVTQMGQEVILRCVPISNHLYFYWYRQILGQKVEFLVSFYNNEISEKSEIFDDQFSVERPDGSNFTLKIRSTKLEDSAMYFCASSGRPGQGANTGELFFGEGSRLTVL.

The chain links TRBV15 to TRBJ1-5; tentative D call: TRBD1 (6 bases). The ends were cut back, 5 bases at V and 1 base at J, with 9 bases in the middle. From germline, CDR1 is LNHNV and CDR2 YYDKDF (reference sequence). The CDR3 runs 14 residues. CDR3 loop: CATSLQGSNQPQHF. DNA of the CDR3: TGTGCCACCAGCTTGCAGGGGAGCAATCAGCCCCAGCATTTT.

This chain joins TRBV11-2 and TRBJ2-1, with D unresolved. The CDR3 loop spans 14 amino acids. In germline, CDR1 is SGHAT, CDR2 FQNNGV. V lost 1 base to trimming and J lost 6 bases, with 10 bases between them. CDR3 region: CASSLAGPGNEQFF. CDR3 coding DNA: TGTGCCAGCAGCTTAGCAGGTCCCGGCAATGAGCAGTTCTTC.

V usage is TRBV28 and J usage is TRBJ2-2, with D possibly TRBD1 on 5 matching bases. Between the trimmed V and J ends, which lost 3 bases and 0 bases, there was a span of 8 bases. In germline, CDR1 is MDHEN, CDR2 SYDVKM. There are 15 residues in the CDR3. CDR3 loop: CASSFQGTNTGELFF. The CDR3 DNA reads as TGTGCCAGCAGTTTTCAGGGTACGAACACCGGGGAGCTGTTTTTT.

In its sample, this clone was seen once. The V gene is TRBV6-6, the J gene TRBJ1-2, with TRBD1 matching over 7 bases. Germline CDR1 is MNHNY and CDR2 is SVGAGI (reference sequence). The trim removed 8 bases at V and 4 bases at J, leaving 4 bases unmatched. The CDR3 contains 12 residues. The CDR3, as DNA: TGTGCCAGCGGGGGACAGATCTATGGCTACACCTTC. This translates into CASGGQIYGYTF.